The present T cell receptor beta chain was sequenced within a study of T-cell memory formation after mild COVID-19. Overall study: The two donors had largely donor-specific TCR clusters.

The CDR3 length is 16 residues. Germline CDR1 and CDR2: LGHDT and YNNKEL (reference sequence). V lost 4 bases, J lost 0 bases, and 4 bases stayed unmatched. Each CDR3 protein gets one entry after TCRdb re-called the 5' RACE reads with MiXCR. The sample consists of about 110,000 distinct CDR3 sequences, roughly 12% of them appearing once. Sequenced material: PBMCs or a T cell subset sorted from them (not recorded which). The TCR was taken from an adult woman who had mild COVID-19 (a few samples of this study predate the infection). Cell type and time point are not known. The chain recombines TRBV3-1 with TRBJ1-4; 8 positions agree with TRBD1. The CDR3 DNA follows: TGTGCCAGCAGCCGGACGACAGGGGCAACTAATGAAAAACTGTTTTTT. Translating it yields CASSRTTGATNEKLFF.